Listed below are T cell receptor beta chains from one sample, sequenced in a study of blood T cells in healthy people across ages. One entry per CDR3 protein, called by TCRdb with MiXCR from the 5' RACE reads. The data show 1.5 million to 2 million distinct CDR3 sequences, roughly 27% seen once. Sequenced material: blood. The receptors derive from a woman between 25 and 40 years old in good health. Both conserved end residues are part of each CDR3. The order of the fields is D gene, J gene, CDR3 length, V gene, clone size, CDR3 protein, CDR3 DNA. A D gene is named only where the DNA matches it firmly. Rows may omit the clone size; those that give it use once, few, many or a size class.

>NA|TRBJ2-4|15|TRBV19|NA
CASRDRAIAKNIQYF
TGTGCCAGTAGGGATCGGGCCATAGCCAAAAACATTCAGTACTTC
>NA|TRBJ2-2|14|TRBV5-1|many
CASSLDPNTGELFF
TGCGCCAGCAGCTTGGACCCGAACACCGGGGAGCTGTTTTTT
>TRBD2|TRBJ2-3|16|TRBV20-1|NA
CSARDAASGSTDTQYF
TGCAGTGCTAGGGACGCGGCTAGCGGAAGCACAGATACGCAGTATTTT
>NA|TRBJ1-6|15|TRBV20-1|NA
CSARDDSTYNSPLHF
TGCAGTGCTAGAGATGATTCGACGTATAATTCACCCCTCCACTTT
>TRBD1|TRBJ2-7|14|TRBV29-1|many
CSVDPTGGFSEQYF
TGCAGCGTTGATCCGACAGGGGGCTTTTCCGAGCAGTACTTC
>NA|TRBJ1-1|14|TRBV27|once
CASSSLTPNTEAFF
TGTGCCAGCAGTTCGTTGACGCCGAACACTGAAGCTTTCTTT
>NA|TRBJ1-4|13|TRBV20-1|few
CSAREGRGMELFF
TGCAGTGCAAGGGAGGGGAGAGGTATGGAACTGTTTTTT
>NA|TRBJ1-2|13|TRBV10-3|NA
CAIREVGRDGYTF
TGTGCCATCAGGGAGGTCGGGAGGGACGGCTACACCTTC
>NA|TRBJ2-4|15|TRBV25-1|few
CASSEYGQYKNIQYF
TGTGCCAGCAGTGAATATGGACAGTACAAAAACATTCAGTACTTC
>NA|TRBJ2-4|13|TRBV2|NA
CAGNTGQKNIQYF
TGTGCCGGAAACACGGGGCAGAAAAACATTCAGTACTTC